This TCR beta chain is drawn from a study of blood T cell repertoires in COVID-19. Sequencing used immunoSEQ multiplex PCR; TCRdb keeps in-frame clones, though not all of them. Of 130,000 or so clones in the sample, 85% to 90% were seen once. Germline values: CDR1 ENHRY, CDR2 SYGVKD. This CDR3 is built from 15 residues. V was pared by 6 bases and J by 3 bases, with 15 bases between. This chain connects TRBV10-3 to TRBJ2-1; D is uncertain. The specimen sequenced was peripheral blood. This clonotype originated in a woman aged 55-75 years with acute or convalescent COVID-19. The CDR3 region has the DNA TGTGCCATCAGGGCGACGGCGGAGTTCTACAATGAGCAGTTCTTC. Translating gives CAIRATAEFYNEQFF.